This T cell receptor (beta chain) was sequenced for a study of read filtering for tumor transcriptome and immune sequencing. Study-level background: Mean patient age was approximately 66 years, range roughly 40 to 80; 17 male, more than 11 female. R-ISS stage counts were 8 for I, about 15 for II, six or seven for III.

This clonotype has a handful of counts. Antigen: not known. One end of the junction does not line up with germline, which may come from a read error. From 300 to 450 ng of RNA, a library with molecular barcoded alpha/delta and beta/gamma adaptors was made. TCRdb redid the calling of the reads with MiXCR, one entry per CDR3 protein. Seen here are fewer than 45,000 distinct CDR3 sequences, 13% observed once, and the top ten hold approximately 30%. The CDR3 is made up of 12 amino acids. CDR1 and CDR2 (germline): DFQATT, SNEGSKA (reference sequence). Study-level points and caveats: IR-seq and RNA-seq agreed better without single-read clonotypes. IR-seq captured clonotypes deeper and more reliably than RNA-seq.

The chain links TRBV20-1 to TRBJ2-1; 7 bases align to TRBD2. Sequencing was carried out using a population of CD138-negative cells sorted from bone marrow. The receptor was isolated from a donor over 35 with multiple myeloma. The CDR3 nucleotides are TGCAGTGTCGGCAGGGAGGGGAATGAGCAGTCCTTC. Translated: CSVGREGNEQSF.